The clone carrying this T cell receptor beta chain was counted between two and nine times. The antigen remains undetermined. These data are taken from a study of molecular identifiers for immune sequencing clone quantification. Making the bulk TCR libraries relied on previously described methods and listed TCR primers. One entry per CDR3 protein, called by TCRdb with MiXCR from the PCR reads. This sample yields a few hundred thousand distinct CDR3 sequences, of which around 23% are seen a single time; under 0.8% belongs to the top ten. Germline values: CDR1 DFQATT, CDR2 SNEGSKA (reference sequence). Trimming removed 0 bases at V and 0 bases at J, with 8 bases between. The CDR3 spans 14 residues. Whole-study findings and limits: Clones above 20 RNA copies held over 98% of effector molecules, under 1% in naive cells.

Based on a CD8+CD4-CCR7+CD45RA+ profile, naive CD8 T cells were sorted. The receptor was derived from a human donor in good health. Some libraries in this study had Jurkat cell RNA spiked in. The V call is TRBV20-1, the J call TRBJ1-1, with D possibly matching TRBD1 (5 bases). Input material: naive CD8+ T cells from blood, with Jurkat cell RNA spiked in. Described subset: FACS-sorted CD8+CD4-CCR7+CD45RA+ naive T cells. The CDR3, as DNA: TGCAGTGCTAGAGATGTGGACATGAACACTGAAGCTTTCTTT. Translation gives CSARDVDMNTEAFF.